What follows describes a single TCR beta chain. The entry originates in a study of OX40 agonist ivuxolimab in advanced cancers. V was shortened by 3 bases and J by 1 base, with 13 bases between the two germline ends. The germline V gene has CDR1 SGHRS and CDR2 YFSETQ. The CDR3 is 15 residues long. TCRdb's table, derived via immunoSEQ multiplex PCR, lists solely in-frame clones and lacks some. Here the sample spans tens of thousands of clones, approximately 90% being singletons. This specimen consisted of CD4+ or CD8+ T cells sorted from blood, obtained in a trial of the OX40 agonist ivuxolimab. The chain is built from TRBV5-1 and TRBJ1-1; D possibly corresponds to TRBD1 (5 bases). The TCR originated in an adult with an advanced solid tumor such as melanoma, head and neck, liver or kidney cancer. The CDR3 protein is CASSSSDKRNTEAFF. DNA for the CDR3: TGCGCCAGCAGCTCATCGGACAAGCGGAACACTGAAGCTTTCTTT. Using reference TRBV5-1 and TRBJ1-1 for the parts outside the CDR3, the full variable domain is KAGVTQTPRYLIKTRGQQVTLSCSPISGHRSVSWYQQTPGQGLQFLFEYFSETQRNKGNFPGRFSGRQFSNSRSEMNVSTLELGDSALYLCASSSSDKRNTEAFFGQGTRLTVV.